This TCR beta chain was recovered during a study of cytomegalovirus exposure and HLA in healthy donors. Study information: The early release's HLA-typed donors yielded approximately 81 million unique TCRs. Study outcomes and limitations: High specificity and sensitivity for cytomegalovirus status were reported for the classifier. The authors later found HLA-associated TCR beta chains more clonally expanded than equally common others. Most of the TCR beta V segments (in an earlier analysis) were productive either about 90% or about 30% of the time.

In the case of this clone: Its specificity is unknown.

The PCR used 60 Vbeta and 13 Jbeta primers. Data came from immunoSEQ multiplex PCR; TCRdb stores just in-frame clones and leaves some out. This table holds about 130,000 clones. This CDR3 is built from 13 residues. V gave up 4 bases and J gave up 7 bases, with 13 bases separating them. The germline V gene has CDR1 SGHAT and CDR2 FQNNGV. The V and J genes are TRBV11-2 and TRBJ2-5, with a tentative D call TRBD2 (6 bases). The sequenced sample was PBMCs. The receptor was derived from a woman in her thirties or forties in good health and CMV-seropositive. CDR3 nucleotide sequence: TGTGCCAGCAGCTACGCGGGGTTCGGGACCCAGTACTTC. It yields the protein CASSYAGFGTQYF.